This TCR beta chain was observed in a study of OX40 agonist ivuxolimab in advanced cancers. Study-wide background: While on treatment, patients had intravenous ivuxolimab at 0.01 to 10 mg/kg every 2 weeks.

Here immunoSEQ multiplex PCR was the method, and the copy in TCRdb shows in-frame clones only, minus some. The sample has around 40,000 clones; 80% are singletons. Study-level findings and limits: Among T cells, CD8+ cells averaged more expanded clones than CD4+ cells.

CDR3 size: 13 residues. Germline V gene data show CDR1 as MNHEY and CDR2 as SVGAGI. Trimming removed 5 bases at V and 7 bases at J, with 11 bases between. This clone occurred a few times. No antigen is known for it. This TCR was sampled from an adult with an advanced solid tumor such as melanoma, head and neck, liver or kidney cancer. Here the sequenced sample was CD4+ or CD8+ T cells sorted from blood, taken in a trial of the OX40 agonist ivuxolimab. V usage is TRBV6-5 and J usage is TRBJ2-2; TRBD1 is a possible D gene (5 bases). The CDR3: CASSRQGDGELFF. The CDR3 DNA is TGTGCCAGCAGTCGCCAGGGCGACGGGGAGCTGTTTTTT.